Shown below are 2 T cell receptor beta chains from a single sample sequenced in a study of radiotherapy plus CTLA-4 blockade in lung cancer. Method: immunoSEQ multiplex PCR; TCRdb's copy keeps in-frame clones and lacks some. The sample comprises some 35,000 clones, about 85% of which are singletons, and about 5.8% rests with the top ten. The material was peripheral blood, obtained from a patient treated with radiotherapy plus ipilimumab. These receptors were obtained from a human donor with non-small cell lung cancer who had stable disease on radiotherapy plus ipilimumab.

V gene TRBV28 combines with J gene TRBJ1-4; the match to TRBD1 covers 8 bases. Germline V CDR1 and CDR2: MDHEN, SYDVKM. The V and J ends lost 5 bases and 8 bases, in that order; junction bases with no gene match: 4. The CDR3 loop spans 13 amino acids. CDR3 loop: CASSRDRNEKLFF. CDR3 coding DNA: TGTGCCAGCAGTCGGGACAGGAACGAAAAACTGTTTTTT.

The chain employs TRBV14 and TRBJ1-2, with 7 bases identical to TRBD1. V dropped 3 bases and J dropped 0; count of bases not matched to a gene: 4. The CDR3 runs 15 residues. CDR1 is SGHDN, CDR2 FVKESK, per germline. DNA for the CDR3: TGTGCCAGCAGCCATCGACAGGGTCCTAACTATGGCTACACCTTC. Translating it yields CASSHRQGPNYGYTF.